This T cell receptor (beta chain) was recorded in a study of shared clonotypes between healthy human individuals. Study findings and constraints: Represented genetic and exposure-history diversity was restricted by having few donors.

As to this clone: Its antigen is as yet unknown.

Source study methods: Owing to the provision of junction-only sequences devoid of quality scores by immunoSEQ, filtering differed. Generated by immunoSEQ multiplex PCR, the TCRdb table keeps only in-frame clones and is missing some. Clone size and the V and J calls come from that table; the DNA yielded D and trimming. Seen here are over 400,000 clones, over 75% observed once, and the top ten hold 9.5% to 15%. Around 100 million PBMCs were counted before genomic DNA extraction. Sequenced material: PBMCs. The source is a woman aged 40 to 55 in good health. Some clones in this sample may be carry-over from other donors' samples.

CDR3 nucleotides: TGCGCCAGCAGCTTGGGACAGGGGAGGGACAAACTGTTTTTT. Translation gives CASSLGQGRDKLFF. J is TRBJ1-4 and V is TRBV5-1; 8 bases are shared with TRBD1. The length of the CDR3 is 14 residues. The ends lost 0 bases at V and 11 bases at J; junction bases unmatched: 6. The germline CDR1 and CDR2 sequences are SGHRS and YFSETQ.